The 18 T cell receptor beta chains presented below share a single source sample, sequenced in a study of cytomegalovirus exposure and HLA in healthy donors. Primers included in the PCR were 60 Vbeta and 13 Jbeta primers. Some clones are missing from TCRdb's copy, which holds only in-frame ones; the method was immunoSEQ multiplex PCR. The data show about 130,000 clones, 81% seen once. The sample was PBMCs. These receptors were obtained from a man between 18 and 35 years old in good health and CMV-seronegative.

The V call is TRBV7-8, the J call TRBJ1-1; 9 nucleotides line up with TRBD1. Germline CDR1 reads SGHVS; CDR2 reads FQNEAQ. V was clipped by 3 bases and J by 5 bases; unmatched bases: 7. The CDR3 is 15 residues long. CDR3 coding DNA: TGTGCCAGCAGCTTGATACAGGGGGCTCGGACTGAAGCTTTCTTT. This gives the protein CASSLIQGARTEAFF.

The chain combines TRBV30 with TRBJ1-2; no definite D call. Germline V CDR1 and CDR2: GTSNPN, SVGIG (reference sequence). This CDR3 spans 16 amino acids. V was shortened by 1 base and J by 6 bases, with 21 bases between the two germline ends. As DNA, the CDR3 is TGTGCCTGGAGTGATAGAAGTTGGTACAGTTTAGATGGCTACACCTTC. This codes for CAWSDRSWYSLDGYTF.

This clone was detected once. This chain links TRBV6-1 with TRBJ1-5; D gene uncertain. Trimming stripped 2 bases from V and 5 bases from J, with 16 bases between. The CDR3 covers 16 residues. Germline loops: CDR1 MNHNS, CDR2 SASEGT. CDR3: CASSEIRTVYDQPQHF. CDR3 in DNA: TGTGCCAGCAGTGAAATCCGAACGGTTTATGATCAGCCCCAGCATTTT.

Regarding this clone: The junction departs from germline at one end; a sequencing error may be responsible. The J gene is TRBJ2-1, the V gene TRBV29-1; the D is unclear. The CDR3 runs to 8 residues. From germline, CDR1 is SQVTM and CDR2 ANQGSEA. The CDR3 sequence is CSVEDGLF. The CDR3 coding sequence is TGCAGCGTTGAAGATGGGCTCTTC.

The gene calls are TRBV4-3 and TRBJ1-1; a possible D gene is TRBD1 (6 bases). There are 15 residues in the CDR3. V was trimmed by 1 base and J by 1 base, leaving 10 bases between them. CDR1 is LGHNA and CDR2 is YSLEER in the germline V gene. CDR3 sequence reads: CASSQVPGENTEAFF. CDR3 sequence (DNA): TGCGCCAGCAGCCAAGTTCCAGGGGAGAACACTGAAGCTTTCTTT.

This clone was counted a single time. The genes are TRBV4-3 and TRBJ1-1; unclear D gene. The CDR3 spans 14 residues. V gave up 0 bases and J gave up 4 bases, with 9 bases separating them. Germline V gene sequence: CDR1 LGHNA, CDR2 YSLEER. CDR3: CASSQDSSSTEAFF. The CDR3 DNA is TGCGCCAGCAGCCAAGATTCTAGCAGCACTGAAGCTTTCTTT.

The CDR3, as DNA: TGCACCAGCAGTCGACCTCACAGGGACCCTCAGTTCTTC. It translates to CTSSRPHRDPQFF. The chain has TRBV1 and TRBJ2-1; no check of the table's D call, TRBD1, against the DNA was made. TRBV1 is flagged as a pseudogene. The CDR3 sequence is 13 residues long.

The chain combines TRBV28 with TRBJ2-3; 8 bases align to TRBD2. The CDR3 is 14 residues long. Per the germline V gene, CDR1 is MDHEN and CDR2 is SYDVKM. The trim removed 2 bases at V and 5 bases at J, leaving 3 bases unmatched. CDR3 nucleotides: TGTGCCAGCAGTTTAAGCCTAGCGGGAGATACGCAGTATTTT. Translation: CASSLSLAGDTQYF. Complete variable domain (other parts from reference TRBV28 and TRBJ2-3): DVKVTQSSRYLVKRTGEKVFLECVQDMDHENMFWYRQDPGLGLRLIYFSYDVKMKEKGDIPEGYSVSREKKERFSLILESASTNQTSMYLCASSLSLAGDTQYFGPGTRLTVL.

The rearrangement links TRBV15 to TRBJ1-3; D possibly corresponds to TRBD1 (5 bases). Deletions cut 8 bases from V and 3 bases from J, with 17 bases between. Germline CDR1 LNHNV, CDR2 YYDKDF (reference sequence). This CDR3 is 15 amino acids long. This chain's CDR3 is CATAGGGISGNTIYF. The CDR3 DNA sequence: TGTGCCACCGCTGGCGGGGGGATCAGTGGAAACACCATATATTTT.

This chain links TRBV18 with TRBJ1-4; 7 bases map to TRBD1. Germline-derived CDR1 and CDR2 are KGHSH and LQKENI. V was clipped by 6 bases and J by 6 bases; unmatched bases: 7. This CDR3 has 14 amino acids. Written as DNA, the CDR3 is TGTGCCAGCTCCCTACAGGGGTCGTATGAAAAACTGTTTTTT. As protein: CASSLQGSYEKLFF.

This clone was recorded once. The chain couples TRBV10-3 to TRBJ2-7; D not certain. Per germline, CDR1 ENHRY and CDR2 SYGVKD. V lost 8 bases and J 1 base, leaving 12 bases between the germline ends. CDR3 length: 13 residues. Written as DNA, the CDR3 is TGTGCCATCGAGGCACCTGGGTCCTACGAGCAGTACTTC. Protein product: CAIEAPGSYEQYF.

The chain couples TRBV7-9 to TRBJ2-2, with 9 bases that match TRBD1. The V segment lost 4 bases and the J segment 3 bases; nucleotides outside the gene matches: 3. Germline loops: CDR1 SEHNR, CDR2 FQNEAQ (reference sequence). The CDR3 loop spans 15 amino acids. The CDR3 is CASSWGDRDTGELFF. DNA of the CDR3: TGTGCCAGCAGCTGGGGGGACAGGGACACCGGGGAGCTGTTTTTT.

This clone occurred once. This chain links TRBV7-9 with TRBJ1-1, with D possibly TRBD1 on 5 matching bases. CDR3 length: 14 residues. Germline V gene sequence: CDR1 SEHNR, CDR2 FQNEAQ (reference sequence). Deletions cut 7 bases from V and 5 bases from J, with 17 bases between. CDR3 residues: CASKMQGGTTEAFF. CDR3 nucleotide sequence: TGTGCCAGCAAAATGCAGGGTGGTACGACTGAAGCTTTCTTT.

This sequence joins TRBV18 and TRBJ1-1, with TRBD1 as a possible D gene (6 bases). Germline assignment: CDR1 KGHSH and CDR2 LQKENI. The CDR3 has 15 residues. V was trimmed by 5 bases and J by 1 base, leaving 14 bases between them. For the CDR3, the DNA is TGTGCCAGCTCATCGACAGGACATTGGAACACTGAAGCTTTCTTT. It translates to CASSSTGHWNTEAFF.

The rearrangement uses TRBV10-3 and TRBJ1-3; possible D gene TRBD1, 5 bases. The germline V gene encodes CDR1 ENHRY and CDR2 SYGVKD. The CDR3 length is 16 residues. V was cut by 7 bases and J by 2 bases, with 18 bases left in between. As DNA, the CDR3 is TGTGCCATCAACTCCGTTGGTTGGGGCCCTGGAAACACCATATATTTT. It yields the protein CAINSVGWGPGNTIYF.

In this sample, this clone turned up once. The rearrangement uses TRBV5-6 and TRBJ2-1; TRBD2 is a possible D gene (6 bases). Trimming removed 4 bases from V and 10 bases from J, with 9 bases in between. Per germline, CDR1 SGHDT and CDR2 YYEEEE. The CDR3 extends over 11 amino acids. Written as DNA, the CDR3 is TGTGCCAGCAGCCAGCGGGCGGAGCAGTTCTTC. It specifies CASSQRAEQFF.

This clone was seen a handful of times. The chain combines TRBV19 with TRBJ2-3; D may be TRBD1 (5 bases). The CDR3 runs to 12 residues. V lost 6 bases, J lost 7 bases, and 11 bases lay in between. CDR1 and CDR2 (germline): LNHDA, SQIVND (reference sequence). The CDR3 here is CASSMTAHTQYF. CDR3 nucleotides: TGTGCCAGTAGCATGACAGCACATACGCAGTATTTT.

This sequence joins TRBV5-8 and TRBJ2-5, with 7 bases fitting TRBD1. CDR3 length: 15 residues. Trimming at V came to 4 bases and at J to 2 bases, leaving 8 bases not matched to a gene. Germline lookup yields CDR1 SGHTS and CDR2 YDEGEE. The CDR3 sequence is CASSLLTGSQETQYF. The CDR3 region has the DNA TGTGCCAGCAGCCTGCTGACAGGGTCACAAGAGACCCAGTACTTC.